This entry concerns a single TCR beta chain. These data come from a study of T cell changes during pregnancy in multiple sclerosis. TCRdb keeps only in-frame clones here, not all; method: immunoSEQ multiplex PCR. The table includes tens of thousands of clones, 87% detected once. Trimming cost V 6 bases and J 4 bases, with 9 bases left between them. The CDR3 has 13 amino acids. CDR1 and CDR2 (germline): MNHEY, SVGAGI. This TCR derives from a female donor with multiple sclerosis, enrolled in a pregnancy study. The chain has TRBV6-5 and TRBJ1-4; D gene uncertain. Specimen: CD8+ T cells from peripheral blood mononuclear cells, collected in the first trimester of pregnancy. CDR3 region: CASRASHNEKLFF. CDR3 nucleotide sequence: TGTGCCAGCAGAGCGAGCCATAATGAAAAACTGTTTTTT.